This T cell receptor beta chain was found in a study of OX40 agonist ivuxolimab in advanced cancers. Study-wide context: Hepatocellular carcinoma, melanoma, renal cell or head and neck cancer affected the dose-escalation patients.

In the case of this clone: What it binds is not known.

Samples were taken at baseline and on day 1 of cycles 4 and 7. The protocol was immunoSEQ multiplex PCR, while the TCRdb copy is restricted to in-frame clones and leaves out a portion. This sample yields about 88,000 clones, of which under 85% are seen a single time; 3.8% belongs to the top ten. Germline CDR1 and CDR2: MDHEN and SYDVKM. Trimming pared 5 bases from V and 2 bases from J, leaving 10 bases between. This CDR3 region has 14 residues. Study-wide results and caveats: Antigen targets of the expanded peripheral T cells went undetermined.

The sequence derives from an adult with an advanced solid tumor such as melanoma, head and neck, liver or kidney cancer. This specimen was CD4+ or CD8+ T cells sorted from blood, taken in a trial of the OX40 agonist ivuxolimab. The chain couples TRBV28 to TRBJ2-1; tentative D call: TRBD2 (5 bases). The CDR3 sequence is CASSHGGAYNEQFF. The CDR3, as DNA: TGTGCCAGCAGTCATGGAGGTGCCTACAATGAGCAGTTCTTC.